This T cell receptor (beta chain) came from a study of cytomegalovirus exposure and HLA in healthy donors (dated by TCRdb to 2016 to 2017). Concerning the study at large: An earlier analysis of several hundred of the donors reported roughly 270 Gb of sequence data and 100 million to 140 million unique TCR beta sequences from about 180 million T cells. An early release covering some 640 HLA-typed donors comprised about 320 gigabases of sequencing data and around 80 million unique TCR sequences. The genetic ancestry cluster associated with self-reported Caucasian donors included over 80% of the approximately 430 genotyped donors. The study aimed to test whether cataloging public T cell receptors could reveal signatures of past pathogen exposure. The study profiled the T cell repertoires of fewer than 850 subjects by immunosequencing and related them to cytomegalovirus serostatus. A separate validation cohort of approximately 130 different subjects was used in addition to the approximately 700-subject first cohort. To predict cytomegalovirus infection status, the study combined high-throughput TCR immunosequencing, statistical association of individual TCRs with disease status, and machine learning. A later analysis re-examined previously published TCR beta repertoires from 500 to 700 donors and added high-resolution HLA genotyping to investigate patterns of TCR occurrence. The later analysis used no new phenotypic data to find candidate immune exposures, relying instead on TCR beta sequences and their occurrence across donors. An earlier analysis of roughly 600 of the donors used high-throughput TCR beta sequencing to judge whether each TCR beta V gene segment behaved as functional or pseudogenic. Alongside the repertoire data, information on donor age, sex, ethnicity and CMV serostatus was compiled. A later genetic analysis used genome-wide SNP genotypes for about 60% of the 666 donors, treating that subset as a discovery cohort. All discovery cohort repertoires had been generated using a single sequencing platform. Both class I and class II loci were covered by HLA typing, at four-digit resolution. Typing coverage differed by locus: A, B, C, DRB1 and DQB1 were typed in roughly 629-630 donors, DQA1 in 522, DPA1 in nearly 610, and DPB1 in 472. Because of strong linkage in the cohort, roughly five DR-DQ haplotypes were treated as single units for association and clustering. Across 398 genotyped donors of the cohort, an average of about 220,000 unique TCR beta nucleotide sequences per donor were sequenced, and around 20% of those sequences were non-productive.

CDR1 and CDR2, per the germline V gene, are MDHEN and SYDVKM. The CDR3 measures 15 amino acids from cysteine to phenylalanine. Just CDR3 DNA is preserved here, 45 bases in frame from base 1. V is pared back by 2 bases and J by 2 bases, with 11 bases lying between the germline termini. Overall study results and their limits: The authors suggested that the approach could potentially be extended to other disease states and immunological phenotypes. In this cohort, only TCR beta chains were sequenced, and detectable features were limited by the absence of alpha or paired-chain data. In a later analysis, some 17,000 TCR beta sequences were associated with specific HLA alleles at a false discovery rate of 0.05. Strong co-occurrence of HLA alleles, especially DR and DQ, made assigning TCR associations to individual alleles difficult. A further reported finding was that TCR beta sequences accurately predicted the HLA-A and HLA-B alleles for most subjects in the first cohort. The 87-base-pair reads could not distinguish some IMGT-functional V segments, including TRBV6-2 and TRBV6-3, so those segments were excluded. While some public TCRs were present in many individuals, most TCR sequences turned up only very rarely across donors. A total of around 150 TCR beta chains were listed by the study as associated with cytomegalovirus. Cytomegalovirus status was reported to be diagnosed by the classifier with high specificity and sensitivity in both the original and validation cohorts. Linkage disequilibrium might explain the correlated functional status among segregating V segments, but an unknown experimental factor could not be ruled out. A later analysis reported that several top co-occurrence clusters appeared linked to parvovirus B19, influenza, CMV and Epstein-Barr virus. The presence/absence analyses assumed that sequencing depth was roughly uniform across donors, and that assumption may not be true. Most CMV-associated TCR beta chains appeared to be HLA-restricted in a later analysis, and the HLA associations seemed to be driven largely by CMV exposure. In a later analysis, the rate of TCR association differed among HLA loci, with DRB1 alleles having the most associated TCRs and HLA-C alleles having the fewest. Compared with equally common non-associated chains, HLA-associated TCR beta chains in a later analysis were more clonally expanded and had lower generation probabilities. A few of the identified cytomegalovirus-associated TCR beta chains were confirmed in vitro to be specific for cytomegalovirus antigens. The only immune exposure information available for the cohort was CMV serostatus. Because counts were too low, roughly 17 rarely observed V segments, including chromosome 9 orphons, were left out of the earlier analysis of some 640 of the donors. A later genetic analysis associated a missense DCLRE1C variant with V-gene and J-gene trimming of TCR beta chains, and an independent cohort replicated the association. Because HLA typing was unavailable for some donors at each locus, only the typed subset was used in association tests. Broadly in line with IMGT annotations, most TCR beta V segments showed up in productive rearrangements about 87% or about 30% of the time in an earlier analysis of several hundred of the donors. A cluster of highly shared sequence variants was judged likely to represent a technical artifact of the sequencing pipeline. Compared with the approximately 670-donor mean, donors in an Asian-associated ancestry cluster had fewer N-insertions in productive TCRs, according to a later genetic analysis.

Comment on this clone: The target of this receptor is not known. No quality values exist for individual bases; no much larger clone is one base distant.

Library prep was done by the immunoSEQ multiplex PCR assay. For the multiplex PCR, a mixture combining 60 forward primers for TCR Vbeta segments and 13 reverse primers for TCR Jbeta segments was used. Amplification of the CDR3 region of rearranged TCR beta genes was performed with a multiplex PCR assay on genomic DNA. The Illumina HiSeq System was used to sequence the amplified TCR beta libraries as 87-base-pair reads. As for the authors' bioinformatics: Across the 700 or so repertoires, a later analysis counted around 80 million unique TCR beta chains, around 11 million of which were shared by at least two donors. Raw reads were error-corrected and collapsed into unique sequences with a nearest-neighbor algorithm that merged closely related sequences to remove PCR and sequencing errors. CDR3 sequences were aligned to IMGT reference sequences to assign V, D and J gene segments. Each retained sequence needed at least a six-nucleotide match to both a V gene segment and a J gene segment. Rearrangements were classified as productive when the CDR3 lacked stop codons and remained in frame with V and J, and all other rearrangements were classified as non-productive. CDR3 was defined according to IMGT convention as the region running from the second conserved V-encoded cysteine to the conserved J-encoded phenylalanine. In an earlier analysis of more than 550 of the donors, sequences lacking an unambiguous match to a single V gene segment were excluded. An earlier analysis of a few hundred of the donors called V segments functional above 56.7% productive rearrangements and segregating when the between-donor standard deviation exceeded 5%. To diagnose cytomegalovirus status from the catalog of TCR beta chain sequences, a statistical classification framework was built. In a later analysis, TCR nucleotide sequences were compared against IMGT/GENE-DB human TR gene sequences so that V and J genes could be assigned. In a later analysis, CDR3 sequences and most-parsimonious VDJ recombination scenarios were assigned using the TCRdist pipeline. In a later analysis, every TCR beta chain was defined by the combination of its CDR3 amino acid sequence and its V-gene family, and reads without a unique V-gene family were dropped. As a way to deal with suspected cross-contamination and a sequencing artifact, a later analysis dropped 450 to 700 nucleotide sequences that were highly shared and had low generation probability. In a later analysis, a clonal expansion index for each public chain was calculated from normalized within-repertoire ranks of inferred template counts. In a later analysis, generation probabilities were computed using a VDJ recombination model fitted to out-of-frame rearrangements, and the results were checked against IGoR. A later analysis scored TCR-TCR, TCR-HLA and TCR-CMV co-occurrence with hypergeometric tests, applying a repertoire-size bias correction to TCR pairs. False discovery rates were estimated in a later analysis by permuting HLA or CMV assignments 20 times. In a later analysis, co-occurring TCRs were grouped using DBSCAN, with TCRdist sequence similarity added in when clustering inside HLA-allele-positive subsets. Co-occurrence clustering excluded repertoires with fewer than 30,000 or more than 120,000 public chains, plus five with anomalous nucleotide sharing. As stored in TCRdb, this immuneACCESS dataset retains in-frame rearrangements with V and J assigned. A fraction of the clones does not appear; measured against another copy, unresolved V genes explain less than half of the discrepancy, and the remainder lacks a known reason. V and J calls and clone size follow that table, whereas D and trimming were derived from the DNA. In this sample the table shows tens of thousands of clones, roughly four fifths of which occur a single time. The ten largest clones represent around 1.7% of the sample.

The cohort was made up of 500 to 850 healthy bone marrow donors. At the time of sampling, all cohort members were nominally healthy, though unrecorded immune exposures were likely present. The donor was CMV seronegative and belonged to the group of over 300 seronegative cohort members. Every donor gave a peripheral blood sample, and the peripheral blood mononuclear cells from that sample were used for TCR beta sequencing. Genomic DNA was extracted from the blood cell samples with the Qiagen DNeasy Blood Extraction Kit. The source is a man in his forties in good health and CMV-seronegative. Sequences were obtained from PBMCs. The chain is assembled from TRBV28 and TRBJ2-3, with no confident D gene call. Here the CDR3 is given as CASSLAGSITDTQYF. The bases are TGTGCCAGCAGTTTAGCTGGCTCCATCACAGATACGCAGTATTTT.